This TCR beta chain came from a study of T cell repertoires in cytomegalovirus infection. Overall study findings and caveats: There were HLA-C-restricted CMV-specific TCR beta clonotypes dominating the ex vivo response. Summed public TCR beta family frequency identified CMV carriers bearing the relevant HLA.

TCRdb itself ran the reads through MiXCR, one entry per CDR3 protein. The sample lists roughly 280,000 distinct CDR3 sequences, roughly 15% occurring once. Points on this clonotype: Its matching antigen is unknown.

This CDR3 comprises 15 residues. The ends lost 4 bases at V and 8 bases at J; junction bases unmatched: 12. Germline loops: CDR1 SGHRS, CDR2 YFSETQ. Sequences were obtained from PBMCs. This TCR derives from a human donor in good health (CMV status not recorded). Some clones in this sample may be carry-over from other donors' samples. The chain recombines TRBV5-1 with TRBJ2-1, with 7 bases fitting TRBD2. The CDR3 region is CASSSGTTPYDEQFF. DNA for the CDR3: TGCGCCAGCAGCAGTGGGACTACTCCTTACGATGAGCAGTTCTTC.